Following are 28 T cell receptor beta chains from one sample sequenced in a study of blood T cell repertoires in COVID-19. Method: immunoSEQ multiplex PCR; TCRdb's copy keeps in-frame clones and lacks some. The data show tens of thousands of clones, with around 87% seen just once and around 10% held by the top ten. Specimen: peripheral blood. The receptors come from a human donor in a cohort sampled during active COVID-19.

In its sample, this clone was seen a few times. V gene TRBV6-2 or TRBV6-3 combines with J gene TRBJ1-6, with D perhaps TRBD1 (5 bases). The CDR3 is made up of 19 amino acids. Germline lookup yields CDR1 MNHEY and CDR2 SVGEGT. The V end lost 2 bases, the J end lost 0 bases, and 17 bases lay between the germline ends. CDR3 sequence: CASSYTAPRGSSYNSPLHF. Here the CDR3 DNA reads TGTGCCAGCAGTTACACGGCGCCTAGGGGAAGCTCCTATAATTCACCCCTCCACTTT.

V gene TRBV27 combines with J gene TRBJ1-5; the match to TRBD1 covers 7 bases. This CDR3 spans 15 amino acids. Trimming at V came to 6 bases and at J to 1 base, leaving 6 bases not matched to a gene. Germline V lookup: CDR1 MNHEY, CDR2 SMNVEV (reference sequence). CDR3 sequence: CASRPMTGSNQPQHF. CDR3 bases: TGTGCCAGCAGACCAATGACAGGGAGCAATCAGCCCCAGCATTTT.

This clone was observed a few times. V is TRBV18 and J is TRBJ2-7; D is possibly TRBD2 (5 bases). This CDR3 has 16 residues. From germline, CDR1 is KGHSH and CDR2 LQKENI. The V end was cut by 6 bases, the J end by 4 bases, with 22 bases between. The CDR3 nucleotides are TGTGCCAGCTCCCCCGAGTCACCGACTAACCTATACGAGCAGTACTTC. Its protein is CASSPESPTNLYEQYF.

J is TRBJ2-3 and V is TRBV5-1; 9 bases are shared with TRBD1. V lost 4 bases to trimming and J lost 5 bases; unmatched junction nucleotides: 8. The CDR3 is made up of 15 amino acids. Germline V gives CDR1 SGHRS, CDR2 YFSETQ. Here the CDR3 reads CASSLTGGRGDTQYF. DNA of the CDR3: TGCGCCAGCAGCCTGACAGGGGGAAGGGGAGATACGCAGTATTTT.

The CDR3 bases are TGTGCCAGCAGCTTAGTTCCGGGGGGCGGACAAGAGACCCAGTACTTC. It codes for CASSLVPGGGQETQYF. J is TRBJ2-5 and V is TRBV7-2; the D gene is possibly TRBD2 (7 bases). The CDR3 has 16 residues. V lost 1 base and J lost 2, with 14 bases in between. The germline V gene has CDR1 SGHTA and CDR2 FQGNSA. The full variable domain, in which reference TRBV7-2 and TRBJ2-5 provide the parts outside the CDR3, is GAGVSQSPSNKVTEKGKDVELRCDPISGHTALYWYRQSLGQGLEFLIYFQGNSAPDKSGLPSDRFSAERTGGSVSTLTIQRTQQEDSAVYLCASSLVPGGGQETQYFGPGTRLLVL.

The J gene is TRBJ1-2, the V gene TRBV2; no clear D gene. The CDR3 contains 13 residues. Germline V CDR1 and CDR2: SNHLY, FYNNEI. Trimming pared 7 bases from V and 4 bases from J, leaving 13 bases between. DNA for the CDR3: TGTGCCAGCATAAGAACAGAACTCTATGGCTACACCTTC. It codes for CASIRTELYGYTF. The full variable domain, its missing parts supplied by reference TRBV2 and TRBJ1-2, is EPEVTQTPSHQVTQMGQEVILRCVPISNHLYFYWYRQILGQKVEFLVSFYNNEISEKSEIFDDQFSVERPDGSNFTLKIRSTKLEDSAMYFCASIRTELYGYTFGSGTRLTVV.

The chain is built from TRBV19 and TRBJ2-1, with 8 nucleotides matching TRBD2. This CDR3 region has 17 residues. V dropped 5 bases and J dropped 4; count of bases not matched to a gene: 13. CDR1 LNHDA and CDR2 SQIVND come from the germline V gene (reference sequence). CDR3 nucleotide sequence: TGTGCCAGTAGTGAACCCGGGGGGGGCGGGTTATACAATGAGCAGTTCTTC. Translation: CASSEPGGGGLYNEQFF. Full variable domain (outside the CDR3, taken from reference TRBV19 and TRBJ2-1): DGGITQSPKYLFRKEGQNVTLSCEQNLNHDAMYWYRQDPGQGLRLIYYSQIVNDFQKGDIAEGYSVSREKKESFPLTVTSAQKNPTAFYLCASSEPGGGGLYNEQFFGPGTRLTVL.

This clone was seen a single time. The genes are TRBV19 and TRBJ2-1, with TRBD1 matching 7 bases. This CDR3 region has 15 residues. The junction had 7 bases not matched to a gene; V was cut back by 3 bases and J by 5 bases. Germline-derived CDR1 and CDR2 are LNHDA and SQIVND (reference sequence). This chain's CDR3 is CASSIRQGWNNEQFF. The CDR3 nucleotides read TGTGCCAGTAGTATTCGACAGGGTTGGAACAATGAGCAGTTCTTC.

V usage is TRBV5-5 and J usage is TRBJ1-1; 9 nucleotides line up with TRBD1. CDR3 length: 15 amino acids. The germline V gene has CDR1 SGHKS and CDR2 YYEKEE (reference sequence). Trimming took 0 bases from V and 4 from J; bases not matched to a gene: 4. The CDR3 reads CASSLGTGVGTEAFF. The DNA of the CDR3 is TGTGCCAGCAGCTTGGGGACAGGGGTAGGCACTGAAGCTTTCTTT.

The gene calls are TRBV10-3 and TRBJ1-5, with 9 nucleotides matching TRBD1. The J segment lost 3 bases and the V segment lost 0 bases, leaving 3 bases of the junction unmatched. Germline lookup yields CDR1 ENHRY and CDR2 SYGVKD. There are 16 residues in the CDR3. CDR3 sequence reads: CAISESNRGPNQPQHF. The CDR3 coding sequence is TGTGCCATCAGTGAGTCGAACAGGGGGCCCAATCAGCCCCAGCATTTT.

The rearrangement links TRBV6-6 to TRBJ1-1; D call uncertain. The CDR3 totals 15 residues. With 5 bases removed from V and 4 bases from J, the gap between germline ends came to 17 bases. Germline lookup yields CDR1 MNHNY and CDR2 SVGAGI (reference sequence). CDR3 in amino acids: CASSGEIVPSTEAFF. CDR3 sequence (DNA): TGTGCCAGCAGTGGGGAGATTGTCCCTAGCACTGAAGCTTTCTTT.

The chain couples TRBV10-3 to TRBJ2-1; the match to TRBD1 covers 8 bases. The V and J ends lost 6 bases and 7 bases, in that order; junction bases with no gene match: 8. The length of the CDR3 is 14 residues. Germline CDR1 ENHRY, CDR2 SYGVKD. The CDR3 reads CAIRGNRGYNEQFF. The CDR3 DNA reads TGTGCCATCAGAGGGAACAGGGGGTATAATGAGCAGTTCTTC.

V and J are TRBV7-2 and TRBJ2-5; D is undetermined. CDR1 is SGHTA, CDR2 FQGNSA, per germline. Trimming took 5 bases from V and 0 from J, leaving 4 bases between them. This CDR3 is built from 12 residues. The chain's CDR3 is CASSPYQETQYF. The CDR3 nucleotides read TGTGCCAGCAGCCCCTACCAAGAGACCCAGTACTTC.

This chain links TRBV7-9 with TRBJ1-2; perhaps TRBD1 as D (5 bases). The CDR3 covers 15 residues. Germline loops: CDR1 SEHNR, CDR2 FQNEAQ (reference sequence). Trimming pared 0 bases from V and 6 bases from J, leaving 14 bases between. As DNA, the CDR3 is TGTGCCAGCAGCTTAGCAGCGGGGGACGGGGATGGCTACACCTTC. Its translation is CASSLAAGDGDGYTF.

The chain has TRBV5-4 and TRBJ1-3; 7 positions match TRBD1. The CDR3 spans 15 residues. Germline V gene sequence: CDR1 SGHNT, CDR2 YYREEE (reference sequence). The trim removed 3 bases at V and 0 bases at J, leaving 3 bases unmatched. DNA of the CDR3: TGTGCCAGCAGCTGGGACAGTAACTCTGGAAACACCATATATTTT. Translation: CASSWDSNSGNTIYF.

The chain combines TRBV18 with TRBJ2-5, with 11 bases that match TRBD2. Germline V gene sequence: CDR1 KGHSH, CDR2 LQKENI. The CDR3 sequence is 16 residues long. With V trimmed by 1 base and J by 1 base, 2 bases remained unmatched. The CDR3 spells CASSPLTSGGQETQYF. The CDR3 nucleotides are TGTGCCAGCTCACCACTAACTAGCGGGGGCCAAGAGACCCAGTACTTC.

This sequence joins TRBV27 and TRBJ1-2; D is uncertain. V lost 5 bases, J lost 8 bases, and 24 bases lay in between. The CDR3 totals 16 residues. The germline V gene has CDR1 MNHEY and CDR2 SMNVEV (reference sequence). The CDR3 sequence is CASSLKPPTALGGYTF. The CDR3 bases are TGTGCCAGCAGTCTAAAACCCCCCACAGCCCTTGGCGGCTACACCTTC.

As DNA, the CDR3 is TGTGCCAGCAGCTTGAGCAACAGGCGATACACCGGGGAGCTGTTTTTT. Translation gives CASSLSNRRYTGELFF. The gene calls are TRBV5-4 and TRBJ2-2, with D possibly being TRBD1 (5 bases). Deletions cut 1 base from V and 3 bases from J, with 13 bases between. The CDR3 contains 16 residues. CDR1 and CDR2 from the germline V gene are SGHNT and YYREEE (reference sequence).

The CDR3 bases are TGTGCCAGCAGCCGAGGACTAGCGGGGGACAATGAGCAGTTCTTC. Protein sequence: CASSRGLAGDNEQFF. This rearrangement joins TRBV5-4 to TRBJ2-1; 13 positions agree with TRBD2. V lost 4 bases to trimming and J lost 5 bases; unmatched junction nucleotides: 3. Germline V gives CDR1 SGHNT, CDR2 YYREEE (reference sequence). This CDR3 is 15 amino acids long.

V gene TRBV27 combines with J gene TRBJ2-3; 11 bases map to TRBD2. The CDR3 loop spans 14 amino acids. CDR1 and CDR2 from the germline V gene are MNHEY and SMNVEV (reference sequence). The trim removed 5 bases at V and 6 bases at J, leaving 4 bases unmatched. The CDR3 region has the DNA TGTGCCAGCAGTCCAAGGACTAGCGGGGATACGCAGTATTTT. Amino acid sequence: CASSPRTSGDTQYF.

This clone was detected only a few times. The rearrangement links TRBV6-1 to TRBJ1-1, with a possible D match to TRBD1 (6 bases). V lost 2 bases and J lost 10, with 11 bases in between. CDR3 length equals 12 residues. The germline gives CDR1 MNHNS, CDR2 SASEGT. The DNA of the CDR3 is TGTGCCAGCAGTGAAAAACAGGGTACAGCTTTCTTT. It yields the protein CASSEKQGTAFF.

This clone was seen only once. J is TRBJ2-5 and V is TRBV2, with 8 bases aligning to TRBD2. CDR1 SNHLY and CDR2 FYNNEI come from the germline V gene. V dropped 6 bases and J dropped 5; count of bases not matched to a gene: 11. The CDR3 loop spans 15 amino acids. In nucleotides, the CDR3 is TGTGCCAGCAGGGGCAGCGGGGGCATGGAGGAGACCCAGTACTTC. Its translation: CASRGSGGMEETQYF. The full variable domain, with the rest looked up from reference TRBV2 and TRBJ2-5, is EPEVTQTPSHQVTQMGQEVILRCVPISNHLYFYWYRQILGQKVEFLVSFYNNEISEKSEIFDDQFSVERPDGSNFTLKIRSTKLEDSAMYFCASRGSGGMEETQYFGPGTRLLVL.

This chain connects TRBV4-3 to TRBJ2-6; D is uncertain. Germline V gene sequence: CDR1 LGHNA, CDR2 YSLEER. The CDR3 spans 18 residues. V lost 4 bases, J lost 0 bases, and 16 bases lay in between. CDR3 region: CASSPAGPSNSGANVLTF. CDR3 bases: TGCGCCAGCAGCCCGGCAGGCCCGTCGAACTCTGGGGCCAACGTCCTGACTTTC.

The chain is built from TRBV7-2 and TRBJ2-7; TRBD2 is a possible D gene (6 bases). The CDR3 runs to 12 residues. CDR1 is SGHTA, CDR2 FQGNSA, per germline. V was clipped by 5 bases and J by 7 bases, with 12 bases between them. CDR3 sequence: CASSPVAGEQYF. The DNA for the CDR3 is TGTGCCAGCAGCCCAGTGGCGGGGGAGCAGTACTTC.

Only one count was recorded for this clone. V and J are TRBV3-1 (or the pseudogene TRBV3-2) and TRBJ2-2; the D gene is possibly TRBD1 (6 bases). Germline V gene data show CDR1 as LGHDT and CDR2 as YNNKEL (reference sequence). The CDR3 is 15 residues long. Trimming took off 1 base at V and 8 bases at J, with 14 bases between the two ends. Here the CDR3 reads CASSQAQGISGELFF. CDR3 DNA: TGTGCCAGCAGCCAAGCACAGGGTATATCGGGGGAGCTGTTTTTT.

The gene calls are TRBV3-1 (or the pseudogene TRBV3-2) and TRBJ1-5; possibly TRBD1 for D (5 bases). V was pared by 0 bases and J by 0 bases, with 9 bases between. CDR1 and CDR2 from the germline V gene are LGHDT and YNNKEL (reference sequence). The CDR3 spans 16 residues. CDR3 protein: CASSQDGAVSNQPQHF. CDR3 sequence (DNA): TGTGCCAGCAGCCAAGATGGGGCAGTTAGCAATCAGCCCCAGCATTTT.

This clone appeared a few times. The chain couples TRBV21-1 to TRBJ1-1; TRBD1, the table's D call, lacks a check against the DNA. TRBV21-1 is assigned pseudogene status. The CDR3 length is 15 residues. The CDR3, as DNA: TGTGCCAGCAGCAAAGCGACAGTAGCAGACACTGAAGCTTTCTTT. It codes for CASSKATVADTEAFF.

A single count supports this clone. The rearrangement joins TRBV10-2 to TRBJ2-5; D is perhaps TRBD2 (6 bases). The CDR3 is 14 amino acids. Trimming left V 6 bases short and J 5 bases short, with 16 bases between. The germline CDR1 and CDR2 sequences are WSHSY and SAAADI. The CDR3 nucleotides read TGCGCCAGCAGCCCCCCGGGGGTGATGGAGACCCAGTACTTC. Protein: CASSPPGVMETQYF.